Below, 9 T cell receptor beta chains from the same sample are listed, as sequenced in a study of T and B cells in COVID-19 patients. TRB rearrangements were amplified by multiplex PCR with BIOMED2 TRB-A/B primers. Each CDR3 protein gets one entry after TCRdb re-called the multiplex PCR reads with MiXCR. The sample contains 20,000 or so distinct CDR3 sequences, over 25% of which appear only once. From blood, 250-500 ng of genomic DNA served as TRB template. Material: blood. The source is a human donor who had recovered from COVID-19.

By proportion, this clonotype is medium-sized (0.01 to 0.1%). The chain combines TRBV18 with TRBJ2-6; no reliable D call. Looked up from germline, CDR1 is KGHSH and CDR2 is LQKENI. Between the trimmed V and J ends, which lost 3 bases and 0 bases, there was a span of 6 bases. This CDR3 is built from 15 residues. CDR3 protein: CASSPGNSGANVLTF. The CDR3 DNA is TGTGCCAGCTCACCGGGAAACTCTGGGGCCAACGTCCTGACTTTC.

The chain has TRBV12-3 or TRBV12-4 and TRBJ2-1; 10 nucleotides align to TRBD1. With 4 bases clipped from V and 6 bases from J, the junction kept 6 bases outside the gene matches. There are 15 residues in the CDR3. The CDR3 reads CASSSGTGVSNEQFF. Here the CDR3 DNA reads TGTGCCAGCAGTTCGGGGACAGGGGTAAGCAATGAGCAGTTCTTC.

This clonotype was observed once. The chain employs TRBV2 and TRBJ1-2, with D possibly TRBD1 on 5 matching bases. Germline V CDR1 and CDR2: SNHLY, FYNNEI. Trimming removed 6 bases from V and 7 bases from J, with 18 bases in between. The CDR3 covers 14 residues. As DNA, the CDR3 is TGTGCCAGCAGCCTAACCGGGGCGTCCCTTGGCTACACCTTC. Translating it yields CASSLTGASLGYTF.

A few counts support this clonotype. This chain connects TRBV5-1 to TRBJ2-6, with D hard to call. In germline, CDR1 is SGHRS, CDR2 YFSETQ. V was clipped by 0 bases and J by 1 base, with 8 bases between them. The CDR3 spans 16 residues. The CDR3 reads CASSLAEVSGANVLTF. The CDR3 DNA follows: TGCGCCAGCAGCTTGGCCGAGGTTTCTGGGGCCAACGTCCTGACTTTC.

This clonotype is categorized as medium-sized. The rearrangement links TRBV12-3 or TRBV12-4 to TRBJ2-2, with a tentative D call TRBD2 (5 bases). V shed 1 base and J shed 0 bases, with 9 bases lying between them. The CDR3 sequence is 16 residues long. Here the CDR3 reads CASSLGRATNTGELFF. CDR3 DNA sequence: TGTGCCAGCAGTTTAGGGCGGGCGACGAACACCGGGGAGCTGTTTTTT.

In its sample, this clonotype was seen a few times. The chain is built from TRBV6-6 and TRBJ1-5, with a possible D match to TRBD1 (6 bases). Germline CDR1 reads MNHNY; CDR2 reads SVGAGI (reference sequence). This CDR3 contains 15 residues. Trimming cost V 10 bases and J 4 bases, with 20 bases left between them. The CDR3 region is CATTFGGTVNQPQHF. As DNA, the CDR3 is TGTGCCACCACCTTTGGGGGCACTGTGAATCAGCCCCAGCATTTT.

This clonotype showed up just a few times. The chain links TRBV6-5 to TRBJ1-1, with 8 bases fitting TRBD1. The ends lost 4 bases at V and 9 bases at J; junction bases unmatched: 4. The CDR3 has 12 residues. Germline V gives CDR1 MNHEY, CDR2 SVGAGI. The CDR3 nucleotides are TGTGCCAGCAGTTTTTGGACAGGGCAAGCTTTCTTT. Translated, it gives CASSFWTGQAFF.

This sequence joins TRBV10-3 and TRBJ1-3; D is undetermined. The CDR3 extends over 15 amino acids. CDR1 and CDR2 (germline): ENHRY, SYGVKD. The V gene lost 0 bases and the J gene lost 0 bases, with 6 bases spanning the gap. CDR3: CAISESGVSGNTIYF. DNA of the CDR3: TGTGCCATCAGTGAGTCTGGTGTCTCTGGAAACACCATATATTTT.

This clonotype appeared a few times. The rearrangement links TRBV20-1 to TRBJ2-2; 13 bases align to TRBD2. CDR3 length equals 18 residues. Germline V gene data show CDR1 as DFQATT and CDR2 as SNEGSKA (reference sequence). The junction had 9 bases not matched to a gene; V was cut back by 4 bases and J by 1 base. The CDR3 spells CSAIVGLAGALNTGELFF. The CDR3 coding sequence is TGCAGTGCTATCGTCGGACTAGCGGGGGCCTTGAACACCGGGGAGCTGTTTTTT.